These T cell receptor beta chains were read from a single sample in a study of human T cells and chemical hapten exposure. TCRdb independently ran MiXCR on the RACE reads; one entry per CDR3 protein. The sample shows more than 150,000 distinct CDR3 sequences, around 25% of them seen only once. This specimen was whole blood, taken in connection with sensitization to the hapten diphenylcyclopropenone (DPC). Receptors were obtained from a woman aged 40-49 years with alopecia areata. Some clones in this sample may be carry-over from other donors' samples. Both conserved end residues are part of each CDR3. A D gene is named only where the DNA matches it firmly. Not every row has a clone size; where given, it reads once, few, many or a size class.

TRBJ2-7 | few | TRBV4-2 | - | CASSQDIQGRGEQYF | TGTGCCAGCAGCCAAGATATACAGGGGCGGGGCGAGCAGTACTTC
TRBJ2-7 | - | TRBV11-2 | - | CASSLGWGRASEQYF | TGTGCCAGCAGCTTAGGTTGGGGCCGGGCGTCCGAGCAGTACTTC
TRBJ2-2 | - | TRBV9 | - | CASSASLPGELFF | TGTGCCAGCAGCGCGAGCCTACCCGGGGAGCTGTTTTTT
TRBJ2-1 | few | TRBV5-1 | TRBD2 | CASRASGLAGVNEQFF | TGCGCCAGCAGGGCTTCTGGACTAGCGGGAGTCAATGAGCAGTTCTTC
TRBJ2-3 | many | TRBV20-1 | - | CSAGVGTQYF | TGCAGTGCCGGAGTTGGTACGCAGTATTTT
TRBJ2-1 | - | TRBV12-3/TRBV12-4 | - | CASSFDRGQFF | TGTGCCAGCAGTTTTGATCGCGGGCAGTTCTTC
TRBJ2-3 | - | TRBV20-1 | TRBD2 | CSARAPGGSGRAASTDTQYF | TGCAGTGCTAGAGCCCCGGGTGGTAGCGGGAGGGCCGCGAGCACAGATACGCAGTATTTT
TRBJ2-7 | few | TRBV6-5 | - | CASSRVRGPYEQYF | TGTGCCAGCAGCCGAGTGCGAGGCCCCTACGAGCAGTACTTC
TRBJ1-4 | few | TRBV15 | - | CATSRDRGAEKLFF | TGTGCCACCAGCAGAGACAGGGGTGCTGAAAAACTGTTTTTT
TRBJ2-7 | - | TRBV20-1 | TRBD2 | CSAGTAGGPYEQYF | TGCAGTGCTGGGACAGCGGGAGGCCCCTACGAGCAGTACTTC
TRBJ2-2 | - | TRBV4-2 | - | CASSHAMGSDTGELFF | TGTGCCAGCAGCCATGCCATGGGTTCGGACACCGGGGAGCTGTTTTTT
TRBJ2-1 | few | TRBV4-3 | - | CASSQEEGRVNEQFF | TGCGCCAGCAGCCAAGAGGAGGGTAGGGTTAATGAGCAGTTCTTC
TRBJ1-3 | - | TRBV6-5 | TRBD1 | CASTRGTGNTIYF | TGTGCCAGCACCCGAGGGACAGGGAACACCATATATTTT
TRBJ2-7 | many | TRBV5-5 | - | CASSLGVSSWEQYF | TGTGCCAGCAGCTTGGGGGTCTCCTCCTGGGAGCAGTACTTC
TRBJ2-2 | - | TRBV25-1 | TRBD2 | CASSELGGEGTGELFF | TGTGCCAGCAGTGAACTGGGAGGGGAGGGCACCGGGGAGCTGTTTTTT
TRBJ2-3 | - | TRBV20-1 | TRBD1 | CSARTPRDRGSDTQYF | TGCAGTGCTAGAACTCCCCGGGACAGGGGTTCCGATACGCAGTATTTT
TRBJ2-6 | few | TRBV29-1 | - | CSVDTGFGANVLTF | TGCAGCGTCGATACAGGGTTTGGGGCCAACGTCCTGACTTTC
TRBJ2-7 | - | TRBV28 | - | CASSPRTSTYEQYF | TGTGCCAGCAGTCCTAGGACATCCACCTACGAGCAGTACTTC
TRBJ1-1 | - | TRBV7-9 | - | CASSFPMGGTEAFF | TGTGCCAGCAGCTTCCCCATGGGGGGCACTGAAGCTTTCTTT
TRBJ2-5 | - | TRBV7-8 | TRBD2 | CASSAQYTGGARIETQYF | TGTGCCAGCAGCGCGCAATACACCGGGGGGGCTAGGATTGAGACCCAGTACTTC
TRBJ2-1 | few | TRBV24-1 | - | CATSGGTSTNEQFF | TGTGCCACCAGTGGGGGGACTTCCACTAATGAGCAGTTCTTC
TRBJ2-3 | - | TRBV20-1 | - | CSAVGGSRTDTQYF | TGCAGTGCGGTCGGCGGTTCGCGCACAGATACGCAGTATTTT
TRBJ2-7 | - | TRBV28 | TRBD1 | CASSPPGQGASYEQYF | TGTGCCAGCAGTCCCCCGGGACAGGGGGCCTCCTACGAGCAGTACTTC
TRBJ1-6 | few | TRBV3-1 | - | CASSQAGGDSPLHF | TGTGCCAGCAGCCAAGCCGGGGGGGATTCACCCCTCCACTTT
TRBJ1-5 | - | TRBV6-2/TRBV6-3 | - | CASSYSLQQSNQPQHF | TGTGCCAGCAGTTACTCTCTCCAACAGAGCAATCAGCCCCAGCATTTT
TRBJ2-3 | few | TRBV7-2 | TRBD1 | CASSAGTGSTDTQYF | TGTGCCAGCAGCGCCGGGACAGGCTCTACAGATACGCAGTATTTT
TRBJ2-7 | - | TRBV20-1 | TRBD2 | CSARMGGRASEQYF | TGCAGTGCTAGGATGGGCGGGAGGGCCTCCGAGCAGTACTTC
TRBJ2-7 | - | TRBV28 | TRBD1 | CASSLPGTGGNEQYF | TGTGCCAGCAGTTTACCCGGGACAGGGGGCAACGAGCAGTACTTC
TRBJ2-1 | - | TRBV5-1 | TRBD2 | CASSPSLGTSGNEQFF | TGCGCCAGCAGCCCCTCTCTCGGGACTAGTGGCAATGAGCAGTTCTTC
TRBJ1-3 | - | TRBV28 | - | CASSLSQDSGNTIYF | TGTGCCAGCAGTTTATCACAGGACTCTGGAAACACCATATATTTT
TRBJ2-7 | - | TRBV20-1 | TRBD2 | CSAREREPYEQYF | TGCAGTGCTAGAGAGCGGGAGCCCTACGAGCAGTACTTC